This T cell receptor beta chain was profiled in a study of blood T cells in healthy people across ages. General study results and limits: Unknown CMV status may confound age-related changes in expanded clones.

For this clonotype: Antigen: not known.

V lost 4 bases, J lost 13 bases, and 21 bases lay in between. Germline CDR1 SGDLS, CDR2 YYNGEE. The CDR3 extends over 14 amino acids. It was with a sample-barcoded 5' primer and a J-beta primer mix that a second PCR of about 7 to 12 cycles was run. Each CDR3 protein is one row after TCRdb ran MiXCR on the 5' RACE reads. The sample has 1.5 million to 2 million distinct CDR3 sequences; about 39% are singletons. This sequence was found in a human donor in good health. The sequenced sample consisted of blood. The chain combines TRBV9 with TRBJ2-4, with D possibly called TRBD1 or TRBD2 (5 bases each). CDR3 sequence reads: CASSPPFDGGEQYF. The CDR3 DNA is TGTGCCAGCAGCCCTCCTTTTGATGGGGGTGAGCAGTACTTC.